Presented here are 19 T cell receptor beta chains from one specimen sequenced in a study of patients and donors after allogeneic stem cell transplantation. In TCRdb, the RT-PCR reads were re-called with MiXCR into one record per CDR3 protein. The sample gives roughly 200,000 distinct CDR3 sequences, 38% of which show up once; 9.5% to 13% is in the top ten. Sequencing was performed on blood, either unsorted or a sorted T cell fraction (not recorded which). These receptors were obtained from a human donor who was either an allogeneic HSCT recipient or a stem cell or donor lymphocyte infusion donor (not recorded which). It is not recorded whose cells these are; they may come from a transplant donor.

This CDR3 is CASSLQGAPNTEAFF. CDR3 coding DNA: TGTGCCAGCAGCTTACAGGGGGCCCCGAACACTGAAGCTTTCTTT. V gene TRBV7-2 combines with J gene TRBJ1-1; 8 positions agree with TRBD1. This CDR3 contains 15 residues. CDR1 and CDR2 from the germline V gene are SGHTA and FQGNSA. J was trimmed by 1 base and V by 2 bases; bases with no gene match: 3.

This CDR3 reads CASSLEAGELFF. The DNA for the CDR3 is TGTGCCAGCAGTTTAGAGGCCGGGGAGCTGTTTTTT. This rearrangement joins TRBV27 to TRBJ2-2, with D unclear. In germline, CDR1 is MNHEY, CDR2 SMNVEV (reference sequence). V lost 2 bases and J lost 6, with 4 bases in between. The CDR3 covers 12 residues.

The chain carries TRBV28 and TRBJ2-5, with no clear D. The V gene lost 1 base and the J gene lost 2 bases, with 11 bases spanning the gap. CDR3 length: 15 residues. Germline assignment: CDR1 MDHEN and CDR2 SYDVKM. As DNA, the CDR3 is TGTGCCAGCAGTTTATCGTTAGTCAGGCAAGAGACCCAGTACTTC. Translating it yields CASSLSLVRQETQYF.

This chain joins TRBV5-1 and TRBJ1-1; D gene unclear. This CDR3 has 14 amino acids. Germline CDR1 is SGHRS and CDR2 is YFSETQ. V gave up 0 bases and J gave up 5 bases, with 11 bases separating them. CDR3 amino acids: CASSLDKGGTEAFF. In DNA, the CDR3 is TGCGCCAGCAGCTTGGACAAAGGAGGGACTGAAGCTTTCTTT.

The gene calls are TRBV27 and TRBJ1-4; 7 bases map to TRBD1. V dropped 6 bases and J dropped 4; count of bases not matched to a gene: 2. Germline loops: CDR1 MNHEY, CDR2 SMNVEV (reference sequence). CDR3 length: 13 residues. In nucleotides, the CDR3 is TGTGCCAGCAGGGGACAGCTTAATGAAAAACTGTTTTTT. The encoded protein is CASRGQLNEKLFF.

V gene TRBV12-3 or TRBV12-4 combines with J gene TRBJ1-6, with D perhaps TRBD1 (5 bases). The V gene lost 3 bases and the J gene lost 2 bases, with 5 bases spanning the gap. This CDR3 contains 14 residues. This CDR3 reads CASSLTAYNSPLHF. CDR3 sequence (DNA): TGTGCCAGCAGTTTGACAGCCTATAATTCACCCCTCCACTTT.

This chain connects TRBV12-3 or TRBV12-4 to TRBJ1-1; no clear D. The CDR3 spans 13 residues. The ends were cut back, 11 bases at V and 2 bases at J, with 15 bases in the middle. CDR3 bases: TGTGCCGCCGTGCCGCGGGTAAACACTGAAGCTTTCTTT. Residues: CAAVPRVNTEAFF.

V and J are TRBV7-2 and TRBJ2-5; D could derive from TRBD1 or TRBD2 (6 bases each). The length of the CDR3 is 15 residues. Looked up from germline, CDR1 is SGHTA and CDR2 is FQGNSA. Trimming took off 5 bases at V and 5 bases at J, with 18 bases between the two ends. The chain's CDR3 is CASSPPGGGGETQYF. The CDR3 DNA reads TGTGCCAGCAGCCCCCCTGGAGGGGGAGGTGAGACCCAGTACTTC.

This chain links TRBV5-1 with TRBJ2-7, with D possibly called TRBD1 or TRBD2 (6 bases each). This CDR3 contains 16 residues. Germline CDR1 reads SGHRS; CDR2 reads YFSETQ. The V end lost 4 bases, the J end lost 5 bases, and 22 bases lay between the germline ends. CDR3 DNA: TGCGCCAGCAGCACCCCGGGGGCGCTGGGGTTCGACGAGCAGTACTTC. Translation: CASSTPGALGFDEQYF.

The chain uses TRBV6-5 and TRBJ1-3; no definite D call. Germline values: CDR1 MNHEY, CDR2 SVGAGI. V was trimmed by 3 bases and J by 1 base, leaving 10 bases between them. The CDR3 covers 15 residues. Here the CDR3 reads CASSYSRRSGNTIYF. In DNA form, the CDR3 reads TGTGCCAGCAGTTATTCTCGGCGGTCTGGAAACACCATATATTTT.

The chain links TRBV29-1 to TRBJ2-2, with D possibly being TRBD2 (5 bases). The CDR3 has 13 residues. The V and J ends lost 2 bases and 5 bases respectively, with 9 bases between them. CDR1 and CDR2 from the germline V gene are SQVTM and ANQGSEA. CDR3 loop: CSVEITRTGELFF. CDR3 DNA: TGCAGCGTTGAAATAACTAGGACCGGGGAGCTGTTTTTT.

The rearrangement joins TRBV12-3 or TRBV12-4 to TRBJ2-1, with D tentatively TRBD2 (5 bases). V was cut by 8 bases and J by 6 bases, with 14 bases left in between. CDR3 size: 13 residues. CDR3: CASAPDWANEQFF. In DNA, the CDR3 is TGTGCCAGCGCTCCGGACTGGGCCAATGAGCAGTTCTTC.

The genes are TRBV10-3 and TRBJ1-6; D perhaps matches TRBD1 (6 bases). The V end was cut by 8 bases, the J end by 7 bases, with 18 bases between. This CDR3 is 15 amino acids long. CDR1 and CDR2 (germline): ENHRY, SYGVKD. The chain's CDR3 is CAIGPAGAGNSPLHF. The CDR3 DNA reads TGTGCCATCGGCCCCGCGGGGGCAGGGAATTCACCCCTCCACTTT.

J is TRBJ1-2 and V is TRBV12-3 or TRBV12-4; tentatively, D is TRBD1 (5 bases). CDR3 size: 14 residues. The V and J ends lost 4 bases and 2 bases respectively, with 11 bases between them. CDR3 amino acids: CASSSGGLNYGYTF. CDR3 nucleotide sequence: TGTGCCAGCAGTTCGGGGGGTTTAAACTATGGCTACACCTTC.

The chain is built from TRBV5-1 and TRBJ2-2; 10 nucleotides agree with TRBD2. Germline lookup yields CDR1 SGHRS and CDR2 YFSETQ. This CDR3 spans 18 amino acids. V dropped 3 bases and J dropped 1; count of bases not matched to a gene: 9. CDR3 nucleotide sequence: TGCGCCAGCAGCTCGTCCTTACTAGCGGGGCAGAACACCGGGGAGCTGTTTTTT. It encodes CASSSSLLAGQNTGELFF.

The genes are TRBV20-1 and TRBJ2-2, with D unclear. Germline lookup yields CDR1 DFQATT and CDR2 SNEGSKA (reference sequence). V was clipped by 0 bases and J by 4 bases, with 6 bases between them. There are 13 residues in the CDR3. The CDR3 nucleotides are TGCAGTGCTAGAGAAGTCCGCACCGGGGAGCTGTTTTTT. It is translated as CSAREVRTGELFF.

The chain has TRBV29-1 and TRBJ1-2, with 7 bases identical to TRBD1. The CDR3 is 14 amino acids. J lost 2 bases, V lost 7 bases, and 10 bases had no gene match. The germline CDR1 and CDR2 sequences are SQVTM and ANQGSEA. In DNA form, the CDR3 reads TGCAGCGCCGAACGACAGGGACTAAACTATGGCTACACCTTC. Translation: CSAERQGLNYGYTF.

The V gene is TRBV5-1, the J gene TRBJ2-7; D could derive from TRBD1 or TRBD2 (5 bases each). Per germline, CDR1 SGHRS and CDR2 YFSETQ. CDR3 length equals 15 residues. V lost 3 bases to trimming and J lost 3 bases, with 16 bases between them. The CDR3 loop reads CASSWAGTDVYEQYF. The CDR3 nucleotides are TGCGCCAGCAGCTGGGCCGGGACCGACGTCTACGAGCAGTACTTC.

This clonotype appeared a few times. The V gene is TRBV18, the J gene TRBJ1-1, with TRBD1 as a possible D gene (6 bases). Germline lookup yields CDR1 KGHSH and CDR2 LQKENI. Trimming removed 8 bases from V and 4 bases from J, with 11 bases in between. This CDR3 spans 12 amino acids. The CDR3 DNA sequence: TGTGCCAGCCGGGGAGGGGGCACTGAAGCTTTCTTT. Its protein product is CASRGGGTEAFF.